This T cell receptor (beta chain) comes out of a study of post-analysis software for immune sequencing data. cDNA libraries for TCR beta contained unique molecular identifiers. One entry per CDR3 protein results from TCRdb running MiXCR on the PCR reads. The sample yields approximately 660,000 distinct CDR3 sequences, 55% to 60% seen once. The TCR comes from a girl aged 2-10 years with multiple sclerosis. What was sequenced was blood.

The CDR3 protein is CASSVGLAGGEQYF. In DNA, the CDR3 is TGTGCCAGCAGCGTGGGACTAGCGGGAGGCGAGCAGTACTTC. The V call is TRBV9, the J call TRBJ2-7, with TRBD2 matching over 15 bases. Germline CDR1 and CDR2: SGDLS and YYNGEE. The CDR3 is made up of 14 amino acids. With V trimmed by 2 bases and J by 6 bases, 0 bases remained unmatched.